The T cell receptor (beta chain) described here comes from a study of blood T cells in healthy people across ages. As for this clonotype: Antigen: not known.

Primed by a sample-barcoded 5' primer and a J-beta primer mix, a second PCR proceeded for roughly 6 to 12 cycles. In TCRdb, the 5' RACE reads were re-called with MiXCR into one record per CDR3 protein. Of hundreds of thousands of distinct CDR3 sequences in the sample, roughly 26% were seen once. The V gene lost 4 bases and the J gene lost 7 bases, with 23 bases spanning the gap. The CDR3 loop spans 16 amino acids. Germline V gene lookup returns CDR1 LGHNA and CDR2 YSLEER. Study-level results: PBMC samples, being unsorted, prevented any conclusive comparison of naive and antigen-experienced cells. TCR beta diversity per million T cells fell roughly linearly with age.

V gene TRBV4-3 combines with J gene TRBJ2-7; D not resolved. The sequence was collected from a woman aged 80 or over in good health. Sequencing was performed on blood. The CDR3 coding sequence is TGCGCCAGCAGCCGCGACTCCTCGGTCCTTCTCAATGAGCAGTACTTC. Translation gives CASSRDSSVLLNEQYF.